This is a list of T cell receptor beta chains from one sample in a study of vaccination and CD4 T cells after COVID-19. TCRdb itself ran the PCR reads through MiXCR, one entry per CDR3 protein. Here the sample spans about 26,000 distinct CDR3 sequences, 40% to 50% being singletons. These receptors have no identified antigens. The specimen was CD4+ T cells from blood, cultured in vitro. These receptors all come from a human donor who had recovered from COVID-19. CDR3s include the opening cysteine and the closing phenylalanine or tryptophan. Each record gives: D gene, clone size, V gene, J gene, CDR3 DNA, CDR3 protein. A D gene is named only where the DNA matches it firmly. Not all rows give a size; the values are once, few, many and, for expanded clones, a class.

.,.,TRBV28,TRBJ2-7,TGTGCCAGCAGTTCCGCTGGGACGGGAGATAGTGAGCAGTACTTC,CASSSAGTGDSEQYF
TRBD1,.,TRBV6-5,TRBJ1-2,TGTGCCAGCAGTTACCTTGCGACAGGGGGGGGAGGCTACACCTTC,CASSYLATGGGGYTF
TRBD2,once,TRBV5-1,TRBJ2-4,TGCGCCAGCAGCTTGACGGGAGGTGGAGACATTCAGTACTTC,CASSLTGGGDIQYF
.,few,TRBV7-9,TRBJ2-2,TGTGCCAGCAGCTTAAAAGGGGCCGGGGAGCTGTTTTTT,CASSLKGAGELFF
.,.,TRBV6-1,TRBJ1-1,TGTGCCAGCAGGGGGGGGCAGGAAGCTTTCTTT,CASRGGQEAFF
TRBD2,.,TRBV27,TRBJ2-5,TGTGCCAGCAGAAGGACTAGCCAAGAGACCCAGTACTTC,CASRRTSQETQYF
TRBD1,.,TRBV6-1,TRBJ2-5,TGTGCCAGCAGGACACGACAGGGGGCTAGGGAGACCCAGTACTTC,CASRTRQGARETQYF
.,.,TRBV27,TRBJ1-2,TGTGCCAGCCGGGCCCGATATGGCTACACCTTC,CASRARYGYTF
TRBD2,.,TRBV20-1,TRBJ2-7,TGCAGTCTTTCGCGGGGGTACGAGCAGTACTTC,CSLSRGYEQYF
TRBD1,.,TRBV28,TRBJ1-5,TGTGCCAGCAGTGCACGGGACAGGGGACCTTATAGCAATCAGCCCCAGCATTTT,CASSARDRGPYSNQPQHF
TRBD1,.,TRBV7-9,TRBJ1-1,TGTGCCAGCAGCTCCCAACGGGCAGGGACAGGGGGCACTGAAGCTTTCTTT,CASSSQRAGTGGTEAFF
.,few,TRBV18,TRBJ2-6,TGTGCCAGCTCACCAAGGAGGTCAGGTCGAACTGGGGCCAACGTCCTGACTTTC,CASSPRRSGRTGANVLTF
TRBD1,.,TRBV14,TRBJ2-1,TGTGCCAGCAGCCAAGGGACAGGGTTTCATGAGCAGTTCTTC,CASSQGTGFHEQFF
.,once,TRBV23-1,TRBJ1-5,TGCGCCAGCAGTCCACGGGGGGGGCCCCATCAGCCCCAGCATTTT,CASSPRGGPHQPQHF
TRBD1,.,TRBV10-3,TRBJ1-2,TGTGCCATCAGAAGAGACAGGGGAAACTATGGCTACACCTTC,CAIRRDRGNYGYTF
.,.,TRBV6-5,TRBJ1-2,TGTGCCAGCAGTTACCCCCCTGGTCTCTATGGCTACACCTTC,CASSYPPGLYGYTF
.,few,TRBV27,TRBJ1-2,TGTGCCAGCAGTTTAGGCAGGACCACTGGCTACACCTTC,CASSLGRTTGYTF
.,.,TRBV24-1,TRBJ2-3,TGTGCCACCAGTGGGGATCTCACAGATACGCAGTATTTT,CATSGDLTDTQYF
TRBD1,.,TRBV20-1,TRBJ1-5,TGCAGTGCCCGGGACAGGAGGAGCAATCAGCCCCAGCATTTT,CSARDRRSNQPQHF
TRBD2,.,TRBV6-2/TRBV6-3,TRBJ2-5,TGTGCCAGCAGCCGTGGACTAGCGGGAGTAGGAAAGACCCAGTACTTC,CASSRGLAGVGKTQYF
.,.,TRBV6-1,TRBJ2-5,TGTGCCAGCAGTGAGGGCGAAGAGACCCAGTACTTC,CASSEGEETQYF
.,.,TRBV20-1,TRBJ1-2,TGCAGTGCTAGAGACCAATTTGCAGGAGGTGGCTACACCTTC,CSARDQFAGGGYTF
.,.,TRBV10-3,TRBJ1-5,TGTGCCATCAGTGAAAGTGCCCTCCCCCAGCATTTT,CAISESALPQHF
.,.,TRBV7-9,TRBJ1-1,TGTGCCAGCAGCTTAAGAGTGAATGAAGCTTTCTTT,CASSLRVNEAFF
.,.,TRBV7-6,TRBJ2-2,TGTGCCAGCAGCTTAGCGCAGGCAGGAATAGCCGGGGAGCTGTTTTTT,CASSLAQAGIAGELFF
.,.,TRBV10-3,TRBJ1-2,TGTGCCATCAGTGCCGGGGGGTACCCTAACTATGGCTACACCTTC,CAISAGGYPNYGYTF
.,.,TRBV6-1,TRBJ2-7,TGTGCCAGCAGTCCCAGGGGAACCTACGAGCAGTACTTC,CASSPRGTYEQYF
TRBD1,few,TRBV6-1,TRBJ2-6,TGTGCCAGCAGCCCCCCCGGGACAGCTGGGGCCAACGTCCTGACTTTC,CASSPPGTAGANVLTF
.,.,TRBV28,TRBJ1-6,TGTGCCAGCGGGGTAATCGGGTATGGGGATTCACCCCTCCACTTT,CASGVIGYGDSPLHF
.,few,TRBV29-1,TRBJ2-7,TGCAGCGTTGAAGAAGGGTCAGAGCAGTACTTC,CSVEEGSEQYF
TRBD1,.,TRBV7-2,TRBJ1-2,TGTGCCAGCAGCTTTAGGGTTCGGAACGGACAGGGTTTGAGTGGCTACACCTTC,CASSFRVRNGQGLSGYTF
.,once,TRBV20-1,TRBJ2-3,TGCAGTGCTATACAGGGTGCCACAGATACGCAGTATTTT,CSAIQGATDTQYF
.,few,TRBV20-1,TRBJ2-3,TGCAGTGCTAGAGTAACTAGCACAGATACGCAGTATTTT,CSARVTSTDTQYF
.,once,TRBV28,TRBJ2-7,TGTGCCAGCGAAACGCCCGGGGGTGGTTTAGGCTTC,CASETPGGGLGF
.,.,TRBV21-1,TRBJ2-7,TGTGCCAGCAGCAAAGGAGGTAAGAACCCCTACGAGCAGTACTTC,CASSKGGKNPYEQYF
TRBD1,.,TRBV30,TRBJ1-1,TGTGCCTGGAGTATGGGGACAGGACCATACACTGAAGCTTTCTTT,CAWSMGTGPYTEAFF
.,.,TRBV19,TRBJ2-7,TGTGCCAGTAGCCAGGGATCAACCCGCGAGCAGTACTTC,CASSQGSTREQYF
.,.,TRBV25-1,TRBJ2-5,TGTGCCAGCAGTGCAATAGAAACGGGACGAGAGACCCAGTACTTC,CASSAIETGRETQYF
.,medium-sized,TRBV23-1,TRBJ2-1,TGCGCCAGCTCTTGCTTCGAGGAACCTATTGGCAATGAGCAGTTCTTC,CASSCFEEPIGNEQFF
TRBD2,.,TRBV6-1,TRBJ2-7,TGTGCCAGCAGAACAGGACTAGCGGGGATCTACGAGCAGTACTTC,CASRTGLAGIYEQYF
TRBD1,few,TRBV2,TRBJ1-5,TGTGCCAGCAGAAGACCGGGGACAGGGGGCTTTCAGCCCCAGCATTTT,CASRRPGTGGFQPQHF
TRBD1,once,TRBV7-2,TRBJ1-2,TGTGCCAGCAGCCTCGGACAGGCGAGGGACTATGGCTACACCTTC,CASSLGQARDYGYTF